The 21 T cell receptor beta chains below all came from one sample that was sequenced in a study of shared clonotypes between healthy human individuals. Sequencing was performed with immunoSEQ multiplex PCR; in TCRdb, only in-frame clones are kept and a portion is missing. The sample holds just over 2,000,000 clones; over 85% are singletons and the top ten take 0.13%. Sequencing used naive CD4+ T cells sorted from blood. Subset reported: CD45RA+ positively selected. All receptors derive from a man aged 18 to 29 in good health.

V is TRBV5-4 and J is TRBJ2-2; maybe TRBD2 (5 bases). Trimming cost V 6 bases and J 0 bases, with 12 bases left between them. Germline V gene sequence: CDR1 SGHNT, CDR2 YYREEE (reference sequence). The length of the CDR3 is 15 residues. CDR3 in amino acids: CASTLVGANTGELFF. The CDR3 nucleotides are TGTGCCAGCACCCTAGTGGGAGCGAACACCGGGGAGCTGTTTTTT.

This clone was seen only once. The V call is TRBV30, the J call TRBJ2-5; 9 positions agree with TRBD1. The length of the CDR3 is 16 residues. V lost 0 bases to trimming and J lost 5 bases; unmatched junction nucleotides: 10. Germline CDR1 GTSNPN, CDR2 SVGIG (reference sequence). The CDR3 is CAWSVARTGVEETQYF. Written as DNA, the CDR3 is TGTGCCTGGAGTGTTGCCCGGACAGGGGTGGAGGAGACCCAGTACTTC. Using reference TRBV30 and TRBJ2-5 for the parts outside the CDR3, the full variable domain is SQTIHQWPATLVQPVGSPLSLECTVEGTSNPNLYWYRQAAGRGLQLLFYSVGIGQISSEVPQNLSASRPQDRQFILSSKKLLLSDSGFYLCAWSVARTGVEETQYFGPGTRLLVL.

CDR3 sequence reads: CASSQDLFGERWDEQFF. CDR3 in DNA: TGTGCCAGCAGCCAAGATTTGTTTGGGGAGCGTTGGGATGAGCAGTTCTTC. V usage is TRBV14 and J usage is TRBJ2-1; maybe TRBD2 (5 bases). The germline V and J ends were trimmed by 0 bases and 8 bases, with 20 bases remaining between them. The CDR3 length is 17 residues. The germline gives CDR1 SGHDN, CDR2 FVKESK.

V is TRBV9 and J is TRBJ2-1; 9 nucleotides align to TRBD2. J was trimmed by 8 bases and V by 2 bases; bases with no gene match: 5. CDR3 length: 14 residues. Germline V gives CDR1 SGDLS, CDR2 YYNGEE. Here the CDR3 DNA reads TGTGCCAGCAGCGTCATGACTAGCGGAGATGAGCAGTTCTTC. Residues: CASSVMTSGDEQFF. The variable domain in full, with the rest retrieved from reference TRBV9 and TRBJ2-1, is DSGVTQTPKHLITATGQRVTLRCSPRSGDLSVYWYQQSLDQGLQFLIQYYNGEERAKGNILERFSAQQFPDLHSELNLSSLELGDSALYFCASSVMTSGDEQFFGPGTRLTVL.

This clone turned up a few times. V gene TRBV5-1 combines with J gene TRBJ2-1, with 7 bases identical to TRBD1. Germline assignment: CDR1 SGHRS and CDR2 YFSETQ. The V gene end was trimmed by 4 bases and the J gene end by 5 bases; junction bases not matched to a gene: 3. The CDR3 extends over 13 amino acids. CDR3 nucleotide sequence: TGCGCCAGCAGCCAGGACAGGAACAATGAGCAGTTCTTC. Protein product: CASSQDRNNEQFF.

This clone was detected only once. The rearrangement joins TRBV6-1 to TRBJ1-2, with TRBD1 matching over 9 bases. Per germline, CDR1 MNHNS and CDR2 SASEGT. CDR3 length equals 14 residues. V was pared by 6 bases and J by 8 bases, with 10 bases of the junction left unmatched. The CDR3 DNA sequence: TGTGCCAGCAGCCTACAGGGGGCTACAGAAGGCTACACCTTC. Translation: CASSLQGATEGYTF.

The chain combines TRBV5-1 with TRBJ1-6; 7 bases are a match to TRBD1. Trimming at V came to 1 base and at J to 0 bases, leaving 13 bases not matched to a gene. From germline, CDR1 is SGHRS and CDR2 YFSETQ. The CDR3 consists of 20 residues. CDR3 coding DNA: TGCGCCAGCAGCTTGTTTAGTCCGGACAGGCGAAGCTCCTATAATTCACCCCTCCACTTT. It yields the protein CASSLFSPDRRSSYNSPLHF.

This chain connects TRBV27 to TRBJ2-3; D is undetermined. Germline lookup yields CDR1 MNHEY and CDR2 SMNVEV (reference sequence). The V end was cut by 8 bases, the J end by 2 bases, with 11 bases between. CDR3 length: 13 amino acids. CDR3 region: CASRYGVTDTQYF. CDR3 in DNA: TGTGCCAGCCGTTATGGGGTCACAGATACGCAGTATTTT.

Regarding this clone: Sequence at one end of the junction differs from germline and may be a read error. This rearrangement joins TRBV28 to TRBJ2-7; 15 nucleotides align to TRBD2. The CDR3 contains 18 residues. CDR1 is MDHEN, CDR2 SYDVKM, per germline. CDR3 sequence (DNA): TGTGCCAGCAGACCCAACGGACTAGCGGGGGGGCTGGGCGCGAGCAGCCATTTC. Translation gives CASRPNGLAGGLGASSHF.

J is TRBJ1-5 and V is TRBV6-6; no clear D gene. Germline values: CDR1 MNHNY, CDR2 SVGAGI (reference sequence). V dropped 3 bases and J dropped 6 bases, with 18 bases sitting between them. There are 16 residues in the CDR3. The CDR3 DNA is TGTGCCAGCAGTTATGGCACCATAGAGTCTATTCAGCCCCAGCATTTT. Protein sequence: CASSYGTIESIQPQHF.

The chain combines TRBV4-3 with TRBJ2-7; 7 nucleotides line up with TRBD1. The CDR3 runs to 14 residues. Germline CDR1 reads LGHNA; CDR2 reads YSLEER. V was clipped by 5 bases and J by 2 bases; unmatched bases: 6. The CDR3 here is CASSDRAGTYEQYF. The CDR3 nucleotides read TGCGCCAGCAGCGACAGGGCAGGGACCTACGAGCAGTACTTC.

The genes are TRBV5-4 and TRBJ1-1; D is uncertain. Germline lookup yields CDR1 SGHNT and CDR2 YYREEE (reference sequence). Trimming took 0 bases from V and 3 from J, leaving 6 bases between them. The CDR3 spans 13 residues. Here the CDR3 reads CASSLDPDTEAFF. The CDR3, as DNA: TGTGCCAGCAGCTTGGATCCGGACACTGAAGCTTTCTTT. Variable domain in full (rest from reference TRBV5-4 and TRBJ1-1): ETGVTQSPTHLIKTRGQQVTLRCSSQSGHNTVSWYQQALGQGPQFIFQYYREEENGRGNFPPRFSGLQFPNYSSELNVNALELDDSALYLCASSLDPDTEAFFGQGTRLTVV.

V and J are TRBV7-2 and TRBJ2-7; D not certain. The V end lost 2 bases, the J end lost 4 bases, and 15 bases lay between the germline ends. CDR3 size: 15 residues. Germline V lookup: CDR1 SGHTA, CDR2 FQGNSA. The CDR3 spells CASSLRMELLYEQYF. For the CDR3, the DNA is TGTGCCAGCAGCTTAAGGATGGAGTTACTATACGAGCAGTACTTC.

This CDR3 reads CASSPQPGGDGSNQPQHF. In nucleotides, the CDR3 is TGTGCCAGCAGCCCGCAACCTGGGGGAGATGGGAGCAATCAGCCCCAGCATTTT. V usage is TRBV7-2 and J usage is TRBJ1-5; possibly TRBD1 for D (5 bases). This CDR3 has 18 residues. Germline V gene data show CDR1 as SGHTA and CDR2 as FQGNSA. Trimming took 5 bases from V and 1 from J, leaving 21 bases between them.

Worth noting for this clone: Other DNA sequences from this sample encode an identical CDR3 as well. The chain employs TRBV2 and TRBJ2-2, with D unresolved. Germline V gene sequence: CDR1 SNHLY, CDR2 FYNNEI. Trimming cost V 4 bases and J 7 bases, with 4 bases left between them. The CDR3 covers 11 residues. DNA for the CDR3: TGTGCCAGCAGTGGTGGCGGGGAGCTGTTTTTT. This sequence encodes CASSGGGELFF.

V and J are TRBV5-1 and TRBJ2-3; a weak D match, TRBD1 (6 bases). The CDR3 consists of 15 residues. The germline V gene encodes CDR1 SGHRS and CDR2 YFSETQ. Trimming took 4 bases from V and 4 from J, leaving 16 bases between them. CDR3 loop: CASSLSTGNADTQYF. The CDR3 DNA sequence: TGCGCCAGCAGCCTGAGCACAGGGAACGCAGATACGCAGTATTTT.

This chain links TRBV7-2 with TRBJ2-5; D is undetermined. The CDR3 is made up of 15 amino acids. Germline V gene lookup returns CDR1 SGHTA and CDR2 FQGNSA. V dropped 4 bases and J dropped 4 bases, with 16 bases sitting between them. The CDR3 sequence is CASSYPRAAGETQYF. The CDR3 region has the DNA TGTGCCAGCAGCTACCCTCGGGCCGCTGGAGAGACCCAGTACTTC.

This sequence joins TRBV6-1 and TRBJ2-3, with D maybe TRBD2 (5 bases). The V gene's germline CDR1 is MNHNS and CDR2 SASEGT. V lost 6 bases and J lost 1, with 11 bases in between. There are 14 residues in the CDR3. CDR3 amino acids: CASSSVLGTDTQYF. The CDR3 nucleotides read TGTGCCAGCAGCTCCGTACTAGGCACAGATACGCAGTATTTT.

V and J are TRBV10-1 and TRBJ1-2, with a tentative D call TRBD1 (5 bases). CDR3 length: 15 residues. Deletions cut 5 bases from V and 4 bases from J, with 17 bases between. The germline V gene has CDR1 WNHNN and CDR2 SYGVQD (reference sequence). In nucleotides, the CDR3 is TGCGCCAGCAGTCCTGGGGGGACGAACGCCTATGGCTACACCTTC. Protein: CASSPGGTNAYGYTF.

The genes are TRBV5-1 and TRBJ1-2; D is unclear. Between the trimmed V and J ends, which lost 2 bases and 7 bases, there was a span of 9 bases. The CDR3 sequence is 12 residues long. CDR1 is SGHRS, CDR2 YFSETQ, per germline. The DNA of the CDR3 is TGCGCCAGCAGCTTACCGATCGGTGGCTACACCTTC. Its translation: CASSLPIGGYTF.

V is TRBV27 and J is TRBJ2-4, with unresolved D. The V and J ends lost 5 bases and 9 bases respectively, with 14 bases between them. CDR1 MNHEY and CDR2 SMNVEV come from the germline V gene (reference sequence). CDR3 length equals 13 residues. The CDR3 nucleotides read TGTGCCAGCAGTCCCCGCCCCCCTGGCATTCAGTACTTC. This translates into CASSPRPPGIQYF.